These T cell receptor beta chains were read from a single sample in a study of cytomegalovirus exposure and HLA in healthy donors. The data were produced by immunoSEQ multiplex PCR, yet TCRdb's version contains in-frame clones alone and is incomplete. The profile covers fewer than 200,000 clones, with more than 75% appearing a single time and more than 9.5% taken by the ten largest. The sample taken for sequencing was PBMCs. Every receptor here comes from a man between 18 and 35 years old in good health and CMV-seropositive. Both conserved end residues are part of each CDR3. A D gene is named only where the DNA matches it firmly. Clone size appears in some rows only: once, few, many, or a class for an expanded clone.

NA	TRBD1	TRBV10-2	TRBJ2-7	CASRGTGPYEQYF	TGCGCCAGCAGGGGGACAGGGCCCTACGAGCAGTACTTC
once	TRBD1	TRBV29-1	TRBJ1-1	CSVERTGGITEAFF	TGCAGCGTTGAACGTACAGGGGGCATCACTGAAGCTTTCTTT
NA	NA	TRBV30	TRBJ1-1	CAWTGVVNTEAFF	TGTGCCTGGACCGGGGTTGTGAACACTGAAGCTTTCTTT
NA	NA	TRBV19	TRBJ2-3	CASTISLFPTDTQYF	TGTGCCAGTACTATCTCACTTTTCCCCACAGATACGCAGTATTTT
few	TRBD1	TRBV6-5	TRBJ2-5	CASSSHRGLEEQYF	TGTGCCAGCAGTTCCCACAGGGGGCTGGAGGAGCAGTACTTC
NA	TRBD2	TRBV9	TRBJ2-7	CASSPRLAVGTYEQYF	TGTGCCAGCAGCCCTAGACTAGCGGTGGGAACCTACGAGCAGTACTTC
NA	NA	TRBV30	TRBJ2-7	CAWSGSGSEQYF	TGTGCCTGGAGCGGGTCAGGGTCCGAGCAGTACTTC
NA	TRBD1	TRBV6-6	TRBJ1-5	CASSPGQGNQPQHF	TGTGCCAGCAGTCCGGGACAGGGCAATCAGCCCCAGCATTTT
NA	NA	TRBV7-9	TRBJ1-5	CASSLDWTEQPQHF	TGTGCCAGCAGCTTAGACTGGACTGAACAGCCCCAGCATTTT
NA	NA	TRBV5-4	TRBJ2-7	CASSLETGEQYF	TGTGCCAGCAGCTTGGAGACGGGCGAGCAGTACTTC
NA	NA	TRBV29-1	TRBJ2-7	CSGLTESSYEQYF	TGCAGCGGATTGACAGAAAGCTCCTACGAGCAGTACTTC
once	TRBD1	TRBV19	TRBJ1-1	CATTQGYTEAFF	TGTGCCACCACACAGGGGTACACTGAAGCTTTCTTT
NA	NA	TRBV2	TRBJ2-3	CANPERLGTDTQYF	TGTGCCAACCCCGAGCGGCTAGGGACAGATACGCAGTATTTT
NA	TRBD1	TRBV13	TRBJ1-2	CASREPGQKYGYTF	TGTGCCAGCAGGGAGCCGGGACAGAAGTATGGCTACACCTTC
NA	NA	TRBV4-2	TRBJ2-3	CASSQDLLSTDTQYF	TGTGCCAGCAGCCAAGATCTACTGAGCACAGATACGCAGTATTTT
NA	NA	TRBV29-1	TRBJ2-1	CSVEYIGETVYNEQFF	TGCAGCGTTGAATACATTGGAGAGACAGTTTACAATGAGCAGTTCTTC
once	NA	TRBV7-2	TRBJ1-2	CASSLGGGRGGYTF	TGTGCCAGCAGCTTAGGGGGGGGGCGGGGTGGCTACACCTTC
NA	NA	TRBV27	TRBJ1-5	CASSLAYNQPQHF	TGTGCCAGCAGTTTAGCCTATAATCAGCCCCAGCATTTT
NA	NA	TRBV10-3	TRBJ2-5	CAISESIVETQYF	TGTGCCATCAGTGAGTCGATAGTGGAGACCCAGTACTTC
NA	NA	TRBV19	TRBJ1-4	CASSIDTTNEKLFF	TGTGCCAGTAGTATAGATACAACTAATGAAAAACTGTTTTTT
NA	NA	TRBV7-9	TRBJ1-1	CASSFSGKNTEAFF	TGTGCCAGCAGCTTTTCAGGGAAGAACACTGAAGCTTTCTTT
NA	TRBD1	TRBV7-8	TRBJ2-1	CASSLFQGAGEQFF	TGTGCCAGCAGCTTATTTCAGGGGGCGGGTGAGCAGTTCTTC
NA	NA	TRBV4-1	TRBJ2-5	CASSQGAVTQETQYF	TGCGCCAGCAGCCAAGGGGCAGTGACGCAAGAGACCCAGTACTTC
NA	NA	TRBV11-2	TRBJ2-1	CASSEGRAVNEQFF	TGTGCCAGCAGTGAAGGGCGGGCGGTCAATGAGCAGTTCTTC
NA	TRBD2	TRBV7-2	TRBJ2-5	CASSRISGVQETQYF	TGTGCCAGCAGCCGGATTAGCGGGGTACAAGAGACCCAGTACTTC
few	NA	TRBV30	TRBJ1-1	CAWSVGGEAFF	TGTGCCTGGAGTGTAGGGGGTGAAGCTTTCTTT
NA	TRBD1	TRBV7-2	TRBJ1-5	CASSFPQGMGQPQHF	TGTGCCAGCAGCTTTCCACAGGGGATGGGTCAGCCCCAGCATTTT
NA	NA	TRBV6-5	TRBJ1-1	CASSYSGRGAAFF	TGTGCCAGCAGTTACTCGGGGCGGGGAGCAGCTTTCTTT
NA	TRBD1	TRBV18	TRBJ2-5	CASSLGTGSQETQYF	TGTGCCAGCTCACTAGGGACAGGATCGCAAGAGACCCAGTACTTC
once	NA	TRBV7-9	TRBJ1-5	CASSPGEMAPQHF	TGTGCCAGCAGCCCCGGGGAAATGGCGCCCCAGCATTTT
NA	NA	TRBV20-1	TRBJ2-7	CSARVYYEQYF	TGCAGTGCTAGAGTTTACTACGAGCAGTACTTC
NA	NA	TRBV7-2	TRBJ2-1	CASSTTAGAYNEQFF	TGTGCCAGCAGCACAACCGCAGGGGCATACAATGAGCAGTTCTTC
NA	TRBD1	TRBV15	TRBJ2-3	CATSSGQGTDTQYF	TGTGCCACCAGCAGTGGACAGGGCACAGATACGCAGTATTTT
once	NA	TRBV27	TRBJ1-4	CASSSGGGVNEKLFF	TGTGCCAGCAGTTCTGGGGGGGGCGTTAATGAAAAACTGTTTTTT
NA	NA	TRBV2	TRBJ2-1	CASSEVDSSRFF	TGTGCCAGCAGTGAAGTAGACAGTTCCCGGTTCTTC
NA	TRBD2	TRBV27	TRBJ2-2	CASSGRDYRSGELFF	TGTGCCAGCAGTGGCCGGGACTACAGATCCGGGGAGCTGTTTTTT
few	TRBD1	TRBV6-6	TRBJ1-5	CASSLQGANQPQHF	TGTGCCAGCAGTCTACAGGGGGCCAATCAGCCCCAGCATTTT
NA	NA	TRBV27	TRBJ2-7	CASSTDFGHSYEQYF	TGTGCCAGCAGTACGGACTTTGGGCATTCCTACGAGCAGTACTTC
many	TRBD2	TRBV6-4	TRBJ2-3	CASSRLAGGKDTQYF	TGTGCCAGCAGTAGACTAGCGGGGGGCAAAGATACGCAGTATTTT
many	NA	TRBV19	TRBJ1-5	CASTRGRGPNQPQHF	TGTGCCAGTACCCGGGGGAGGGGTCCCAATCAGCCCCAGCATTTT
NA	TRBD2	TRBV19	TRBJ2-1	CASSIAGGVSNEQFF	TGTGCCAGTAGTATAGCGGGAGGGGTCAGTAATGAGCAGTTCTTC
few	TRBD1	TRBV6-1	TRBJ1-2	CASSEGQGFGYGYTF	TGTGCCAGCAGTGAGGGACAGGGTTTTGGGTATGGCTACACCTTC
NA	NA	TRBV29-1	TRBJ2-7	CSVERGSSLYEQYF	TGCAGCGTCGAGCGTGGGAGTAGTCTCTACGAGCAGTACTTC
NA	NA	TRBV2	TRBJ2-7	CASTGYLGAEQYF	TGTGCCAGCACCGGGTATCTAGGGGCCGAGCAGTACTTC
NA	NA	TRBV29-1	TRBJ2-4	CSARPGFGYIQYF	TGCAGCGCCAGGCCGGGGTTTGGGTACATTCAGTACTTC
NA	TRBD2	TRBV5-4	TRBJ2-3	CASSWVAGEITDTQYF	TGTGCCAGCAGCTGGGTAGCGGGAGAAATCACAGATACGCAGTATTTT